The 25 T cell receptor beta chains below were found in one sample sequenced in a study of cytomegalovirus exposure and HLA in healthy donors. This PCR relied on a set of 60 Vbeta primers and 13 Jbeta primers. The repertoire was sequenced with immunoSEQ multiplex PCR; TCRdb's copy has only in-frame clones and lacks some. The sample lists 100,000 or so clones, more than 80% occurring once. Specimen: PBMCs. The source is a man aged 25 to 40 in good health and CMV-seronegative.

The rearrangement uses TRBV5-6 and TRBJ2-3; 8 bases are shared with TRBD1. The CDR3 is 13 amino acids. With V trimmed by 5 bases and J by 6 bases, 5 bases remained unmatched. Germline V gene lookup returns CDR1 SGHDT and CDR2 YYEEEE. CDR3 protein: CASRGRGLDTQYF. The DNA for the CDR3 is TGTGCCAGCAGGGGCAGGGGGCTGGATACGCAGTATTTT.

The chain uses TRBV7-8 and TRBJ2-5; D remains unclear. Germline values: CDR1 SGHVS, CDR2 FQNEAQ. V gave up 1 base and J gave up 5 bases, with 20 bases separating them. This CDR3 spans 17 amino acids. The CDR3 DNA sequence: TGTGCCAGCAGCTTAGGGGTTTCGGCTAGTCTGGTGGAGACCCAGTACTTC. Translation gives CASSLGVSASLVETQYF.

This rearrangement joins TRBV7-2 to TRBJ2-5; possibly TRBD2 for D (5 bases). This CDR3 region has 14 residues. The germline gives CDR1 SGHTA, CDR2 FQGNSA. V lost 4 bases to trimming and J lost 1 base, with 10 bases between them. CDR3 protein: CASSSDWTQETQYF. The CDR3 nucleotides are TGTGCCAGCAGCTCGGACTGGACCCAAGAGACCCAGTACTTC.

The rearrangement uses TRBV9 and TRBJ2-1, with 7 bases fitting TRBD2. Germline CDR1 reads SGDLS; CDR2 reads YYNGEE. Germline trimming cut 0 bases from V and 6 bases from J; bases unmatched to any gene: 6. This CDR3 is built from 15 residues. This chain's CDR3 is CASSVGGRGVNEQFF. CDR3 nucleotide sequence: TGTGCCAGCAGCGTAGGCGGGAGAGGGGTCAATGAGCAGTTCTTC. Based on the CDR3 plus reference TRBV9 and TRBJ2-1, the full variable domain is DSGVTQTPKHLITATGQRVTLRCSPRSGDLSVYWYQQSLDQGLQFLIQYYNGEERAKGNILERFSAQQFPDLHSELNLSSLELGDSALYFCASSVGGRGVNEQFFGPGTRLTVL.

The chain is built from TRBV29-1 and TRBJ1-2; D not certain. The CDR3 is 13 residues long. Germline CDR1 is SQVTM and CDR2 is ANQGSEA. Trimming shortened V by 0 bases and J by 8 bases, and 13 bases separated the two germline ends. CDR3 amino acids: CSVEERAGWGYTF. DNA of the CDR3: TGCAGCGTTGAAGAGCGGGCAGGCTGGGGCTACACCTTC.

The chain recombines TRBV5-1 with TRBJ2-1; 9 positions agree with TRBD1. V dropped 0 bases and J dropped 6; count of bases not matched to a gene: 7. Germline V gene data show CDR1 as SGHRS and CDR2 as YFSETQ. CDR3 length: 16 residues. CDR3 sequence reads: CASSLGPGQGFNEQFF. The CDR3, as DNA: TGCGCCAGCAGCTTGGGGCCGGGACAGGGCTTCAATGAGCAGTTCTTC.

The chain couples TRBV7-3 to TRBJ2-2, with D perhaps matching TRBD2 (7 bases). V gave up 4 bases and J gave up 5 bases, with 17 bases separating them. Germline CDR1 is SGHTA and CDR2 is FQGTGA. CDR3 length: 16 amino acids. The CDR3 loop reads CASSSSGGALTGELFF. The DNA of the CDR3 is TGTGCCAGCAGCTCGAGTGGGGGGGCTCTGACCGGGGAGCTGTTTTTT.

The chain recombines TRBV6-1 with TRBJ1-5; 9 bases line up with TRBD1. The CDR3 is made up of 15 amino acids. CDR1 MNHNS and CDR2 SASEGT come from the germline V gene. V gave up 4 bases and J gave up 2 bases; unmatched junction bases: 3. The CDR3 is CASSGQGVGNQPQHF. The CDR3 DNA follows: TGTGCCAGCAGTGGACAGGGGGTAGGCAATCAGCCCCAGCATTTT.

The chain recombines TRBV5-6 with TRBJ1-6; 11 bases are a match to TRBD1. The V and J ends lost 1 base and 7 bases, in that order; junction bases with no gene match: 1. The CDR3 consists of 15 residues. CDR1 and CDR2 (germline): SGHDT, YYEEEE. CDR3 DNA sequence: TGTGCCAGCAGCTTGAGGGACAGGGGGAATTCACCCCTCCACTTT. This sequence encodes CASSLRDRGNSPLHF.

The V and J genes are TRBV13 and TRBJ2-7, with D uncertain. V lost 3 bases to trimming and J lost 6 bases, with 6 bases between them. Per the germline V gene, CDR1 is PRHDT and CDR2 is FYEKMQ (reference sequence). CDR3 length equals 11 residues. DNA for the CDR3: TGTGCCAGCAGCTTCGTGCGCGAGCAGTACTTC. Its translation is CASSFVREQYF.

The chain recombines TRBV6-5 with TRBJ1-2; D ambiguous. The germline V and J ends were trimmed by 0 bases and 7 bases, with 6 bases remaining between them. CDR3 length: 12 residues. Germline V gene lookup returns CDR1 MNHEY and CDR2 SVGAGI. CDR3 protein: CASSYSGLGYTF. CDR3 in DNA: TGTGCCAGCAGTTACTCGGGCCTTGGCTACACCTTC.

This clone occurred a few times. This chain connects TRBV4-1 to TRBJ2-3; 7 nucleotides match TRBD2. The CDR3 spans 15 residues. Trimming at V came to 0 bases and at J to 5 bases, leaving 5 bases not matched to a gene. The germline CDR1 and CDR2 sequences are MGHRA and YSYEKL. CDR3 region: CASSQDPGGGDTQYF. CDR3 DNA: TGCGCCAGCAGCCAAGATCCGGGAGGAGGAGATACGCAGTATTTT.

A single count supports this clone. The DNA for the CDR3 is TGTGCCAGCAGTTCCGGACAGGGGGCCCGAGCTTTCTTT. It specifies CASSSGQGARAFF. This chain joins TRBV6-5 and TRBJ1-1, with TRBD1 identical over 11 bases. With 4 bases clipped from V and 10 bases from J, the junction kept 5 bases outside the gene matches. This CDR3 contains 13 residues. Germline-derived CDR1 and CDR2 are MNHEY and SVGAGI.

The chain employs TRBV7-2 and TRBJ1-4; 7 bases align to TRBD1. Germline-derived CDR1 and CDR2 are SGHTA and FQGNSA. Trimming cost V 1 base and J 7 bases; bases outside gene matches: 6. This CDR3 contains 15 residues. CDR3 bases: TGTGCCAGCAGCTTAGTGACGGCAGGGGGTGAAAAACTGTTTTTT. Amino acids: CASSLVTAGGEKLFF.

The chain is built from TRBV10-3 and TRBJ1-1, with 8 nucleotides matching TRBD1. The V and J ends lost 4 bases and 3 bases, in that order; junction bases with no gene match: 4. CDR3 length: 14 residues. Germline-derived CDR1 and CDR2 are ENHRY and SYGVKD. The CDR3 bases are TGTGCCATCAGTGGGACAGGGAAGGACACTGAAGCTTTCTTT. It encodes CAISGTGKDTEAFF.

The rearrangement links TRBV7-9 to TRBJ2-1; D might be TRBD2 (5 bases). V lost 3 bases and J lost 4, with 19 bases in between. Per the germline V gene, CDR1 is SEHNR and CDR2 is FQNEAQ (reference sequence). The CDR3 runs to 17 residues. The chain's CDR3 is CASSLKISGSGYNEQFF. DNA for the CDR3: TGTGCCAGCAGCTTGAAAATCTCGGGAAGTGGATACAATGAGCAGTTCTTC.

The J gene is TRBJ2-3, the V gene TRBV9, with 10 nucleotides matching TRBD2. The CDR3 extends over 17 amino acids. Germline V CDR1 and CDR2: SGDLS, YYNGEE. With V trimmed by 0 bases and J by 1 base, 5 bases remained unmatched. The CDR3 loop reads CASSVGFGTSGTDTQYF. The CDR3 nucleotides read TGTGCCAGCAGCGTAGGATTCGGGACTAGCGGCACAGATACGCAGTATTTT.

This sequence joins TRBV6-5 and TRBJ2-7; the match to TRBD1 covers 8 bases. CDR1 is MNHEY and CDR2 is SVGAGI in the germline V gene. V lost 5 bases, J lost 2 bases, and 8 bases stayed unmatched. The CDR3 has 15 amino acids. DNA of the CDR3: TGTGCCAGCAGTAGACCGGGACAGGCGACCTACGAGCAGTACTTC. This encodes CASSRPGQATYEQYF.

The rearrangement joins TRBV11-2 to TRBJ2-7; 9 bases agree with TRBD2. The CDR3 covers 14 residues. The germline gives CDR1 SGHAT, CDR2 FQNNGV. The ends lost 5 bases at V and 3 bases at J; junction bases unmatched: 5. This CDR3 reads CASSVAGGVYEQYF. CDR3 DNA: TGTGCCAGCAGCGTTGCGGGGGGGGTCTACGAGCAGTACTTC.

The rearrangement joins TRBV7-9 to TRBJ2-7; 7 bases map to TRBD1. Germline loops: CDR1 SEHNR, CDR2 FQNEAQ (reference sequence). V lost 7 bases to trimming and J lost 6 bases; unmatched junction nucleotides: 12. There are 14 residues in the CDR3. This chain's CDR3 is CASNLGEGAGEQYF. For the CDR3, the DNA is TGTGCCAGCAACCTGGGAGAGGGGGCGGGCGAGCAGTACTTC.

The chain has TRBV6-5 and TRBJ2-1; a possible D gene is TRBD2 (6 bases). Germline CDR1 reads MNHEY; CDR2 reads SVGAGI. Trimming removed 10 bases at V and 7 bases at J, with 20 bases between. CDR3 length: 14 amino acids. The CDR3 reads CAIARGGKVNEQFF. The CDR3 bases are TGTGCCATCGCACGGGGCGGGAAGGTGAATGAGCAGTTCTTC.

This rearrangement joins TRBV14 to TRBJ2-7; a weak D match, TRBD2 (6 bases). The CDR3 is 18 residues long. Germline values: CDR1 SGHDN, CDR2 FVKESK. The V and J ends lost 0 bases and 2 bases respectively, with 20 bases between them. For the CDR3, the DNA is TGTGCCAGCAGCCAAGACCCCGGGACTCTAACCCGAACCTACGAGCAGTACTTC. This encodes CASSQDPGTLTRTYEQYF. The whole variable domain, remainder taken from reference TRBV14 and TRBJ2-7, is EAGVTQFPSHSVIEKGQTVTLRCDPISGHDNLYWYRRVMGKEIKFLLHFVKESKQDESGMPNNRFLAERTGGTYSTLKVQPAELEDSGVYFCASSQDPGTLTRTYEQYFGPGTRLTVT.

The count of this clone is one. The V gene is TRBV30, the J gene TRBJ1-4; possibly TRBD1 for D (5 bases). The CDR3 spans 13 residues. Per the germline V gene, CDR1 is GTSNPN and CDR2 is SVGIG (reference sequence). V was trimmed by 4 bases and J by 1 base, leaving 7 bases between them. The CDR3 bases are TGTGCCTGGAACAGGATAACTAATGAAAAACTGTTTTTT. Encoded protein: CAWNRITNEKLFF.

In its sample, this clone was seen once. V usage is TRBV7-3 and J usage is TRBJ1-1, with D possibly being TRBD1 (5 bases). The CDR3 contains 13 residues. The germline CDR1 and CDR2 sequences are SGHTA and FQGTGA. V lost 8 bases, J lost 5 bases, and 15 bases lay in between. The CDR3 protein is CASGGGEGTEAFF. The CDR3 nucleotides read TGTGCCAGCGGCGGGGGAGAGGGAACTGAAGCTTTCTTT.

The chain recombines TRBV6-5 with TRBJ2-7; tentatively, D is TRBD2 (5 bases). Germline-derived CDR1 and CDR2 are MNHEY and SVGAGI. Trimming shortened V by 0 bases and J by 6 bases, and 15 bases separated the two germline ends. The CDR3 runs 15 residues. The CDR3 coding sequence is TGTGCCAGCAGTTACTCACTGGACCCCCGGGGCGAGCAGTACTTC. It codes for CASSYSLDPRGEQYF.